This entry describes one T cell receptor beta chain. Its antigen is unknown. Per-base quality was not reported, and no clone a single base away is much larger than it. Graves' hyperthyroidism was defined as stable when no progression to ophthalmopathy occurred over 18 months of follow-up. The hyperthyroidism patients were between 18 and 65 years old and newly diagnosed, with a disease duration of less than 2 months. Any patient with an uncontrolled infection, another autoimmune disease, pregnancy or lactation was excluded. Diagnoses were established on the basis of clinical symptoms, serum thyroxine and TRAb, thyroid ultrasound, and orbital computed tomography. PBMCs were separated from 10 ml of fresh peripheral blood using Ficoll-Paque density gradient centrifugation. Total RNA was extracted with Trizol reagent, and quality was checked on an Agilent 2100 Bioanalyzer. The TCR beta CDR3 regions were amplified from the RNA transcripts. A first-round RT-PCR of the TCR CDR3 used the HTBI primer set with the Qiagen OneStep RT-PCR kit. A second multiplex PCR round built the libraries, followed by size selection and purification. Paired-end sequencing of the libraries was performed with 100 bp reads on an Illumina HiSeq2000. Per the source publication's procedure: Raw data were processed with SOAPnuke, discarding reads with adapters, uncalled bases, mean Phred below 15, or no exact constant-primer or identifier match. COPE v1.2.5 was used to merge high-quality paired reads, and clonotypes were defined as unique nucleotide sequences. MiTCR v1.1 was used to align the clonotypes against IMGT TRBV, TRBD and TRBJ reference segments. Only V-J combinations with frequency above 0.0001, covering roughly 99% of repertoires, were analysed. A TCS score was defined as the ratio between F50 (clonal expansion) and ExV (chaos), using BLOSUM62-based TCRdist between CDR3 peptides within each V-J. Welch's t-statistics and random forest reduced 514 V-J features to around 14, which were used in a naive Bayes classifier (R e1071). Using fastp at Q25 and MiXCR, TCRdb reprocessed the public reads and kept productive beta chains. Every entry covers one CDR3 protein and lists the most common genes and DNA from its rows. None of the V and J calls come from the authors' own analysis; TCRdb made them. The sample table holds fewer than 850,000 distinct CDR3 sequences, of which roughly a sixth were seen once. Of the sample, 15% to 19% is held by the ten largest clones.

This record belongs to a study of T cells in Graves' hyperthyroidism and ophthalmopathy (dated by TCRdb to the late 2010s). A note on the overall study: Peripheral blood samples were taken at initial diagnosis, before any treatment was given. TCR V-J signatures able to tell the groups apart were searched for in a discovery cohort of approximately 95 patients, of whom 43 had Graves' ophthalmopathy and about 60 had stable Graves' hyperthyroidism. Prospective prediction of ophthalmopathy was tested in an independent validation cohort consisting of 18 to 20 hyperthyroidism patients and around 17 patients who later progressed to ophthalmopathy. The roughly 90 discovery patients were divided at random into training and test sets in a 7:3 ratio. In addition, the study compared T-cell repertoires in thyroid tissue and in blood from roughly six Graves' hyperthyroidism patients. After sampling, hyperthyroidism patients received methimazole starting at 30 mg daily, and ophthalmopathy patients received high-dose intravenous methylprednisolone. The paper describes TCR Vbeta CDR3 sequencing of 120 to 150 peripheral blood samples, made up of 43 ophthalmopathy patients, roughly 72 hyperthyroidism patients and 17 progressor patients.

Beyond this particular receptor, the publication reports: A 13 V-J signature model separated ophthalmopathy from stable hyperthyroidism, with approximately 87% sensitivity and roughly 84% specificity in cross-validation and 80%/75% in testing. Most expanded thyroid clonotypes (frequency above 0.001) were also detected in blood, a finding suggesting that blood repertoires may reflect thyroid immune responses. During validation, the model predicted progression to ophthalmopathy a median of approximately six months ahead of onset, with almost 71% sensitivity and 72.22% specificity. No statistical method was used to set the sample size in advance, and investigators knew the group allocation.

From V the trimming removes 4 bases and from J it removes 0 bases, while the gene matches leave 9 bases of the junction unaccounted for. The germline V gene supplies CDR1 SGHRS and CDR2 YFSETQ. The CDR3, from cysteine to phenylalanine, totals 18 residues. The kept DNA is CDR3 alone, 54 bases in frame from the first base. The sequence was collected from a man aged 45-60 years with Graves' hyperthyroidism. Sequences were obtained from blood. The sequence joins TRBV5-1 to TRBJ2-2, and 10 bases in between align with TRBD2. The sequence in DNA is TGCGCCAGCAGCCGCCTAGCGGGAGAGTCCGCGAACACCGGGGAGCTGTTTTTT. Translated, it reads CASSRLAGESANTGELFF.